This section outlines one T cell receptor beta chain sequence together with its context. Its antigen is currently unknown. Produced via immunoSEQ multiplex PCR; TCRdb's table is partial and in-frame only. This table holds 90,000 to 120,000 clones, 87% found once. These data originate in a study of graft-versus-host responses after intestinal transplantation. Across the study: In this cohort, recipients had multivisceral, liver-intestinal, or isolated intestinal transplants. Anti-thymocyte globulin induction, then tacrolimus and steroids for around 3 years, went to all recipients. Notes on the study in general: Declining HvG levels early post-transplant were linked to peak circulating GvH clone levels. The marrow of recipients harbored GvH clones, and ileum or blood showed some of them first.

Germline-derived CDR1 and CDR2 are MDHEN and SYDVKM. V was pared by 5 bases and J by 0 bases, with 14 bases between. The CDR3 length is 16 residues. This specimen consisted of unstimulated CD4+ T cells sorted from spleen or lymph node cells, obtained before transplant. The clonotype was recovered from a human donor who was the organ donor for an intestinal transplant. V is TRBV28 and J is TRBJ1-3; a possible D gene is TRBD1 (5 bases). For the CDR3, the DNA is TGTGCCAGCAGTCCCGCAGGGCTTGACTCTGGAAACACCATATATTTT. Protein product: CASSPAGLDSGNTIYF.